These 18 T cell receptor beta chains share one sample of origin, sequenced in a study of blood T cells in healthy people across ages. Sample-barcoded 5' priming and a J-beta primer mix drove a second PCR of 7 to 11 cycles. TCRdb re-derived calls from the 5' RACE reads in MiXCR, one entry per CDR3 protein. Seen here are approximately 1.5 million distinct CDR3 sequences, about 35% observed once, and the top ten hold approximately 11%. Sequenced: blood. The receptors here all came from a woman aged 25 to 45 in good health.

The J gene is TRBJ2-1, the V gene TRBV20-1, with D possibly called TRBD1 or TRBD2 (6 bases each). The CDR3 contains 17 residues. Trimming cost V 3 bases and J 0 bases, with 18 bases left between them. Germline-derived CDR1 and CDR2 are DFQATT and SNEGSKA (reference sequence). The CDR3 DNA sequence: TGCAGTGCTAGGATTCGGGGGCGGATGAGCTCCTACAATGAGCAGTTCTTC. Translation gives CSARIRGRMSSYNEQFF.

The CDR3, as DNA: TGCGCCAGCAGTGAGGGTGGGGCCAACGTCCTGACTTTC. Residues: CASSEGGANVLTF. The rearrangement joins TRBV10-2 to TRBJ2-6; unclear D gene. Between the trimmed V and J ends, which lost 2 bases and 3 bases, there was a span of 2 bases. The CDR3 runs 13 residues. Per the germline V gene, CDR1 is WSHSY and CDR2 is SAAADI.

V is TRBV3-1 and J is TRBJ2-5; 9 bases map to TRBD2. The CDR3 spans 15 residues. CDR1 is LGHDT, CDR2 YNNKEL, per germline (reference sequence). Trimming at V came to 7 bases and at J to 5 bases, leaving 11 bases not matched to a gene. The DNA for the CDR3 is TGTGCCAGCAATCCATCTAGCGGGGCCGGGGAGACCCAGTACTTC. Its translation: CASNPSSGAGETQYF.

The chain couples TRBV5-1 to TRBJ2-5; D may be TRBD1 (8 bases). This CDR3 is 15 amino acids long. Germline lookup yields CDR1 SGHRS and CDR2 YFSETQ. Trimming cost V 4 bases and J 5 bases, with 18 bases left between them. CDR3 region: CASSRGAGGAETQYF. The DNA of the CDR3 is TGCGCCAGCAGCCGGGGGGCAGGGGGCGCGGAGACCCAGTACTTC.

The chain is built from TRBV28 and TRBJ1-3; the match to TRBD1 covers 8 bases. The length of the CDR3 is 15 residues. The germline CDR1 and CDR2 sequences are MDHEN and SYDVKM. J was trimmed by 7 bases and V by 4 bases; bases with no gene match: 9. The CDR3 loop reads CASSYLQGVMNTIYF. CDR3 in DNA: TGTGCCAGCAGTTATTTACAGGGGGTAATGAACACCATATATTTT.

This clonotype was picked up a small number of times. The chain combines TRBV7-9 with TRBJ1-2; TRBD1 is a possible D gene (6 bases). Trimming took 3 bases from V and 8 from J, leaving 19 bases between them. CDR3 size: 15 residues. Germline CDR1 reads SEHNR; CDR2 reads FQNEAQ (reference sequence). This CDR3 is CASSLEQGRFSGYTF. CDR3 nucleotides: TGTGCCAGCAGCTTGGAACAGGGACGGTTCTCCGGCTACACCTTC. Combining the CDR3 with reference TRBV7-9 and TRBJ1-2 gives the whole variable domain DTGVSQNPRHKITKRGQNVTFRCDPISEHNRLYWYRQTLGQGPEFLTYFQNEAQLEKSRLLSDRFSAERPKGSFSTLEIQRTEQGDSAMYLCASSLEQGRFSGYTFGSGTRLTVV.

CDR3 coding DNA: TGTGCCACCACCCGTGCGCTAGCGGGAGAGAATAATGAGCAGTTCTTC. Its translation is CATTRALAGENNEQFF. The chain couples TRBV10-3 to TRBJ2-1; 10 bases line up with TRBD2. V dropped 10 bases and J dropped 7; count of bases not matched to a gene: 16. The CDR3 is 16 residues long. Germline V CDR1 and CDR2: ENHRY, SYGVKD.

This clonotype was detected only a few times. This chain links TRBV28 with TRBJ2-5; D is ambiguous. The CDR3 is made up of 15 amino acids. Trimming cost V 4 bases and J 0 bases, with 12 bases left between them. Per the germline V gene, CDR1 is MDHEN and CDR2 is SYDVKM. In DNA, the CDR3 is TGTGCCAGCAGTTCGATAGTTTGGTACCAAGAGACCCAGTACTTC. This encodes CASSSIVWYQETQYF.

The sample holds a few counts of this clonotype. The chain combines TRBV7-8 with TRBJ1-2, with TRBD1 identical over 8 bases. The ends lost 5 bases at V and 3 bases at J; junction bases unmatched: 8. The CDR3 runs to 15 residues. Per the germline V gene, CDR1 is SGHVS and CDR2 is FQNEAQ. The CDR3 region has the DNA TGTGCCAGCAGCCCCTCAGGGGGCGCTTACTATGGCTACACCTTC. Its translation is CASSPSGGAYYGYTF.

The chain joins TRBV20-1 to TRBJ2-4; D is unclear. V dropped 3 bases and J dropped 1 base, with 10 bases sitting between them. The CDR3 extends over 14 amino acids. Germline CDR1 is DFQATT and CDR2 is SNEGSKA (reference sequence). The CDR3 loop is CSASLLEAKNIQYF. In DNA, the CDR3 is TGCAGTGCTAGCCTTCTTGAGGCCAAAAACATTCAGTACTTC.

The gene calls are TRBV6-1 and TRBJ2-1; D is perhaps TRBD2 (5 bases). Trimming pared 4 bases from V and 15 bases from J, leaving 19 bases between. The CDR3 totals 13 residues. From germline, CDR1 is MNHNS and CDR2 SASEGT. The CDR3 reads CASSGIGFEGRFF. CDR3 nucleotides: TGTGCCAGCAGTGGAATAGGCTTCGAGGGTCGGTTCTTC.

Only a few counts were recorded for this clonotype. The chain has TRBV3-1 and TRBJ2-1, with 15 positions matching TRBD2. The V segment lost 6 bases and the J segment 6 bases; nucleotides outside the gene matches: 3. CDR3 size: 15 residues. Germline-derived CDR1 and CDR2 are LGHDT and YNNKEL (reference sequence). The CDR3 loop is CASRRTSGGANEQFF. CDR3 in DNA: TGTGCCAGCAGGCGGACTAGCGGGGGGGCCAATGAGCAGTTCTTC.

This rearrangement joins TRBV6-1 to TRBJ2-5; no clear D. The end of the DNA aligns better with TRBJ2-7, so the J call may be wrong. There are 11 residues in the CDR3. In germline, CDR1 is MNHNS, CDR2 SASEGT. CDR3 DNA: TGTGCCAGCAGCGGGCCCGCCGAGCAGTACTTC. Protein product: CASSGPAEQYF.

J is TRBJ2-1 and V is TRBV18, with D uncertain. CDR1 is KGHSH and CDR2 is LQKENI in the germline V gene. Trimming removed 3 bases from V and 8 bases from J, with 8 bases in between. The CDR3 consists of 12 residues. CDR3 sequence (DNA): TGTGCCAGCTCACCTAGTGCGGATGAGCAGTTCTTC. As protein: CASSPSADEQFF.

The chain joins TRBV6-1 to TRBJ1-1; TRBD1 is a possible D gene (5 bases). Per the germline V gene, CDR1 is MNHNS and CDR2 is SASEGT. The CDR3 covers 13 residues. The ends were cut back, 7 bases at V and 4 bases at J, with 13 bases in the middle. Written as DNA, the CDR3 is TGTGCCAGCACAGGACACTCGGGCACTGAAGCTTTCTTT. Its translation: CASTGHSGTEAFF.

The CDR3 reads CSVYSGTRKETQYF. The CDR3 region has the DNA TGCAGCGTGTACTCCGGGACTAGGAAAGAGACCCAGTACTTC. V usage is TRBV29-1 and J usage is TRBJ2-7; 8 positions agree with TRBD2. The J call may be wrong; the DNA end is better matched by TRBJ2-5. The CDR3 has 14 residues. Germline V CDR1 and CDR2: SQVTM, ANQGSEA.

V usage is TRBV2 and J usage is TRBJ2-7; 10 bases are shared with TRBD1. This CDR3 is 16 amino acids long. Germline-derived CDR1 and CDR2 are SNHLY and FYNNEI. V dropped 7 bases and J dropped 5; count of bases not matched to a gene: 14. CDR3 nucleotides: TGTGCCAGCAACAGCCTGGGACAGGGGATTATCAACGAGCAGTACTTC. Translating gives CASNSLGQGIINEQYF.

This chain connects TRBV7-9 to TRBJ2-3; the D gene is possibly TRBD1 (6 bases). Trimming stripped 2 bases from V and 6 bases from J, with 9 bases between. CDR3 size: 13 residues. CDR1 SEHNR and CDR2 FQNEAQ come from the germline V gene (reference sequence). The CDR3 sequence: CASSLYREDTQYF. CDR3 DNA sequence: TGTGCCAGCAGCTTATACAGGGAGGATACGCAGTATTTT.